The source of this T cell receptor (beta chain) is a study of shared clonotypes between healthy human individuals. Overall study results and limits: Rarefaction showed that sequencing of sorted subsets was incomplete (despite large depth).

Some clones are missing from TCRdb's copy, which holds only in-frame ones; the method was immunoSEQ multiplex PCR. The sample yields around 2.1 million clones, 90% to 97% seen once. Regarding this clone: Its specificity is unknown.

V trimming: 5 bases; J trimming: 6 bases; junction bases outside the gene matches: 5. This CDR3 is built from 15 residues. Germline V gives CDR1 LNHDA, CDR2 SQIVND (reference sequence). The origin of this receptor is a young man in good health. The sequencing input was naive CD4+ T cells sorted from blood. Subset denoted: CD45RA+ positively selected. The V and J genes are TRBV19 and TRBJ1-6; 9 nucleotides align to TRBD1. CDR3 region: CASSVGTGRNSPLHF. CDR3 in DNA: TGTGCCAGTAGTGTTGGGACAGGGCGTAATTCACCCCTCCACTTT.